The entry that follows covers one T cell receptor (beta chain) sequence. Its antigen is still unknown. Per germline, CDR1 KGHSH and CDR2 LQKENI. Trimming took 8 bases from V and 0 from J, leaving 14 bases between them. This CDR3 is 15 amino acids long. Generated by immunoSEQ multiplex PCR, the TCRdb table keeps only in-frame clones and is missing some. The data show about 60,000 clones, 80% to 85% seen once. This entry belongs to a study of a mutant IDH1 vaccine in newly diagnosed glioma. Study information: Patients had received radiotherapy, temozolomide, or both previously, most receiving both. Whole-study findings and limits: Of the patients, roughly 93% had vaccine-induced immune responses.

Indicated time point: week 35, safety follow-up. Doses comprised 300 ug of mutant IDH1 20-mer peptide each, plus topical imiquimod. The clonotype was recovered from a man aged 30 to 45 with glioma. This sequence joins TRBV18 and TRBJ1-5, with D unclear. The sample here was PBMCs, taken from a glioma patient whose treatment included an IDH1 peptide vaccine. The CDR3 sequence: CASTHVRSSNQPQHF. In nucleotides, the CDR3 is TGTGCCAGCACCCACGTCAGGTCTAGCAATCAGCCCCAGCATTTT.